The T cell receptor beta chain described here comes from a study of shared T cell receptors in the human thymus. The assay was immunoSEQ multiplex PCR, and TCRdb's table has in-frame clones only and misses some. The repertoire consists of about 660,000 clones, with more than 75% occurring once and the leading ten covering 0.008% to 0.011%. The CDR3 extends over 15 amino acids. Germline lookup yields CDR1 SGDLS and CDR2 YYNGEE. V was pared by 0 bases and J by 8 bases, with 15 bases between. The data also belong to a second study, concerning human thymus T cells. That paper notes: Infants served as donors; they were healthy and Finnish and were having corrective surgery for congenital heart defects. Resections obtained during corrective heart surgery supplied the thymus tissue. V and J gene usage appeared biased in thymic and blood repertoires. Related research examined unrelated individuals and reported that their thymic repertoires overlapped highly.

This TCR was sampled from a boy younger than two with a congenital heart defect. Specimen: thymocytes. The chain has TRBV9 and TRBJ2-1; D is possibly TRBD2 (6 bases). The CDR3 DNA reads TGTGCCAGCAGCGTAGGACAGCGGAGGGGCGATGAGCAGTTCTTC. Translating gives CASSVGQRRGDEQFF.